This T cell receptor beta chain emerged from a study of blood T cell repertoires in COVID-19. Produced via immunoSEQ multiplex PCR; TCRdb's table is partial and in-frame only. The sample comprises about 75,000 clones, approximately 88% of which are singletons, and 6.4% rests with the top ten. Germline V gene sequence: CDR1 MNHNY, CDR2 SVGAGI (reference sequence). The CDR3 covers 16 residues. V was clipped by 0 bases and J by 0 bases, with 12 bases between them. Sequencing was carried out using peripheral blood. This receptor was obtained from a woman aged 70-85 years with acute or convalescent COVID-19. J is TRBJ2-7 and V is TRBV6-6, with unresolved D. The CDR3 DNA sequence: TGTGCCAGCAGTTACTCACCGGAGAAAAGCTCCTACGAGCAGTACTTC. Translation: CASSYSPEKSSYEQYF.